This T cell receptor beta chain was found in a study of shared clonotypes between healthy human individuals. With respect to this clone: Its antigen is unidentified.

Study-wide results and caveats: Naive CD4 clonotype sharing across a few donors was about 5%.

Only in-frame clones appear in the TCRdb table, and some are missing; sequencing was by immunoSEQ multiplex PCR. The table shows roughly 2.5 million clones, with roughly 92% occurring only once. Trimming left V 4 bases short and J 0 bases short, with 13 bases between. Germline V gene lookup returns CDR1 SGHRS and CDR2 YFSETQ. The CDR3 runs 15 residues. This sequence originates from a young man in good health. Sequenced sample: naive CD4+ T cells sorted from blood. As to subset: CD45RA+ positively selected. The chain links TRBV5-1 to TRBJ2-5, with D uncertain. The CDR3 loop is CASSPSVGNQETQYF. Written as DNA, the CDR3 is TGCGCCAGCAGCCCGTCAGTGGGTAACCAAGAGACCCAGTACTTC.